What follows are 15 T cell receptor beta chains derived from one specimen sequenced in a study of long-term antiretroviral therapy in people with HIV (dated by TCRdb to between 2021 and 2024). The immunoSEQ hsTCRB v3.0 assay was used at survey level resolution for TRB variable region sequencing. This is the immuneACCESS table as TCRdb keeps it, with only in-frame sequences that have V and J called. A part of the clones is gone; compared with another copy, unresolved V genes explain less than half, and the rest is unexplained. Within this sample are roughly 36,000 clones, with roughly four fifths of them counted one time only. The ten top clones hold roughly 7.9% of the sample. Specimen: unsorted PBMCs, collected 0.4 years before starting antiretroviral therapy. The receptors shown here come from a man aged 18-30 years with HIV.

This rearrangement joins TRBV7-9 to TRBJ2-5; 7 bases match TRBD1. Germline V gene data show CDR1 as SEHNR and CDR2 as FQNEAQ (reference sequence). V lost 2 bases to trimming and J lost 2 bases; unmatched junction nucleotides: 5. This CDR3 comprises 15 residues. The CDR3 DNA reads TGTGCCAGCAGCTTAAGAGGCAGGGGGCAAGAGACCCAGTACTTC. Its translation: CASSLRGRGQETQYF.

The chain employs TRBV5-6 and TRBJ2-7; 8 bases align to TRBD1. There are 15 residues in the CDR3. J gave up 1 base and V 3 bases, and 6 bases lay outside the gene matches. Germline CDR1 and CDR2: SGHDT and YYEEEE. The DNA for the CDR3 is TGTGCCAGCAGCTGGGGGACAGGATCGTCCTACGAGCAGTACTTC. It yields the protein CASSWGTGSSYEQYF.

Written as DNA, the CDR3 is TGTGCCAGCACCCGGGGACAGGATGATCCGGCTGGAAAACTGTTTTTT. The encoded protein is CASTRGQDDPAGKLFF. The J gene is TRBJ1-4, the V gene TRBV11-2, with 8 bases aligning to TRBD1. CDR1 and CDR2 (germline): SGHAT, FQNNGV. V was pared by 7 bases and J by 10 bases, with 17 bases of the junction left unmatched. This CDR3 spans 16 amino acids.

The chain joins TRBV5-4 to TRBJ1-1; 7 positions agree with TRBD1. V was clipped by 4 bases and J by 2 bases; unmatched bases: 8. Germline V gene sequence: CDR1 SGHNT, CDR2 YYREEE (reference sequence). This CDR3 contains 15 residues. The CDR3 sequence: CASSLTGDINTEAFF. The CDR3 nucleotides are TGTGCCAGCAGCCTCACAGGGGACATAAACACTGAAGCTTTCTTT. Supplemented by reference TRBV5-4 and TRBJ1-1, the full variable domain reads ETGVTQSPTHLIKTRGQQVTLRCSSQSGHNTVSWYQQALGQGPQFIFQYYREEENGRGNFPPRFSGLQFPNYSSELNVNALELDDSALYLCASSLTGDINTEAFFGQGTRLTVV.

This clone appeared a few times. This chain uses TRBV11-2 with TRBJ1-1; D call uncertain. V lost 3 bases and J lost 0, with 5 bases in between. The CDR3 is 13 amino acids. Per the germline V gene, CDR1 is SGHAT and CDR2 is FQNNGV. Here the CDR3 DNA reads TGTGCCAGCAGCTTCGAGATGAACACTGAAGCTTTCTTT. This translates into CASSFEMNTEAFF.

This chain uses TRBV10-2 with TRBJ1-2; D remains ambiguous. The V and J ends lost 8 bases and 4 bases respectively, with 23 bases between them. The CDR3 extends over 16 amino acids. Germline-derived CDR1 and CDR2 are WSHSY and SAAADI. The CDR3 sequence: CASGGEAVPFPYGYTF. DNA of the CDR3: TGCGCCAGCGGTGGTGAAGCAGTCCCGTTTCCCTATGGCTACACCTTC.

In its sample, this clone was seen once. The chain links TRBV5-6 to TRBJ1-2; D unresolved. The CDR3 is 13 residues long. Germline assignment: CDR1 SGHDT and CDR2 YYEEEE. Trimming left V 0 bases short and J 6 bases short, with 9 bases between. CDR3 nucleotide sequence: TGTGCCAGCAGCTTGGTAGGGAGGGATGGCTACACCTTC. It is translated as CASSLVGRDGYTF.

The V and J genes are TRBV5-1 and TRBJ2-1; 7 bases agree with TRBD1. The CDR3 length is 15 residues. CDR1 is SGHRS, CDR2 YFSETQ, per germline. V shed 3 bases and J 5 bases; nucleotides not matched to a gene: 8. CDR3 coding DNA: TGCGCCAGCAGCTCTCAGGGACAGTCGCACAATGAGCAGTTCTTC. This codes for CASSSQGQSHNEQFF.

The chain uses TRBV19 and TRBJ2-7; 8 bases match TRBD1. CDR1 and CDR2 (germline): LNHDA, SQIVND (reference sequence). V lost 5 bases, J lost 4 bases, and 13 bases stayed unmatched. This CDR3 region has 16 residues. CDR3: CASSPRKGTGTYEQYF. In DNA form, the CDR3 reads TGTGCCAGTAGTCCAAGGAAGGGGACAGGAACATACGAGCAGTACTTC.

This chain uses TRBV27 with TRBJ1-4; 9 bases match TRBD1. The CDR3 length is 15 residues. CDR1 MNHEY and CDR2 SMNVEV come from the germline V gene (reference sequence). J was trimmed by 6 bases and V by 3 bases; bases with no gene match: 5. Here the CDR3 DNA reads TGTGCCAGCAGTTTTTTCGGGACAGGGTATGAAAAACTGTTTTTT. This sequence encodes CASSFFGTGYEKLFF.

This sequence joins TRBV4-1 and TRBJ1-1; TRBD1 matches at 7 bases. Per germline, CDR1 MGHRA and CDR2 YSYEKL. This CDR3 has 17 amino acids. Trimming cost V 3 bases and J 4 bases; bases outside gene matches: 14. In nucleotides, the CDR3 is TGCGCCAGCAGCCAGGGGACAGTCCGCGATCGCCGCACTGAAGCTTTCTTT. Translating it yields CASSQGTVRDRRTEAFF.

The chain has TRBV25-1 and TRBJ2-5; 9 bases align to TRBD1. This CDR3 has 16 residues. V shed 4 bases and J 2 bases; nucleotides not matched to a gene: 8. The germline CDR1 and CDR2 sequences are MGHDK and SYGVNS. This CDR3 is CASSGSPGQGQETQYF. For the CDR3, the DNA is TGTGCCAGCAGTGGATCCCCGGGACAGGGACAAGAGACCCAGTACTTC.

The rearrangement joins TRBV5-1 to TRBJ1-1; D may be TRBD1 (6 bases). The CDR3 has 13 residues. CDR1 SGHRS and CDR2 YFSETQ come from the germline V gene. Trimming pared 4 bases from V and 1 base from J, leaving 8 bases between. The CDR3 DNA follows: TGCGCCAGCAGCACACAGGGGAACACTGAAGCTTTCTTT. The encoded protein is CASSTQGNTEAFF.

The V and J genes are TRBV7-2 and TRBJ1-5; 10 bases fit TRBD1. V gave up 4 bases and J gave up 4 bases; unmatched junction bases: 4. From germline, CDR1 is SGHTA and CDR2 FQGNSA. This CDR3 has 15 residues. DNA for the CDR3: TGTGCCAGCAGCTGGGGGACAGGGGAAAATCAGCCCCAGCATTTT. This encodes CASSWGTGENQPQHF.

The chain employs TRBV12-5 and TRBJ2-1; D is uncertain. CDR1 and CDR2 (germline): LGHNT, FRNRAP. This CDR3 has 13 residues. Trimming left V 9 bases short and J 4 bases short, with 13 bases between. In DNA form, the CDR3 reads TGTGCTAGCGGAAATTCAGGATACAATGAGCAGTTCTTC. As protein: CASGNSGYNEQFF.